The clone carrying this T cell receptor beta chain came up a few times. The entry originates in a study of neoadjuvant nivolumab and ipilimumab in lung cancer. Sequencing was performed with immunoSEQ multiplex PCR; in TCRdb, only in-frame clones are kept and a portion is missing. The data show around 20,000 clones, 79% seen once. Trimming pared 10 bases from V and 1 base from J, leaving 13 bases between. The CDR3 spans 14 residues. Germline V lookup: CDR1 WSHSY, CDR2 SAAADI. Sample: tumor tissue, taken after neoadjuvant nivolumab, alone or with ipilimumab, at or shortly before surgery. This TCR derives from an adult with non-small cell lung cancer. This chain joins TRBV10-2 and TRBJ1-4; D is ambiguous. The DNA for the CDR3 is TGCGCCACGACACCCCGGAGAACTAATGAAAAACTGTTTTTT. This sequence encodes CATTPRRTNEKLFF.